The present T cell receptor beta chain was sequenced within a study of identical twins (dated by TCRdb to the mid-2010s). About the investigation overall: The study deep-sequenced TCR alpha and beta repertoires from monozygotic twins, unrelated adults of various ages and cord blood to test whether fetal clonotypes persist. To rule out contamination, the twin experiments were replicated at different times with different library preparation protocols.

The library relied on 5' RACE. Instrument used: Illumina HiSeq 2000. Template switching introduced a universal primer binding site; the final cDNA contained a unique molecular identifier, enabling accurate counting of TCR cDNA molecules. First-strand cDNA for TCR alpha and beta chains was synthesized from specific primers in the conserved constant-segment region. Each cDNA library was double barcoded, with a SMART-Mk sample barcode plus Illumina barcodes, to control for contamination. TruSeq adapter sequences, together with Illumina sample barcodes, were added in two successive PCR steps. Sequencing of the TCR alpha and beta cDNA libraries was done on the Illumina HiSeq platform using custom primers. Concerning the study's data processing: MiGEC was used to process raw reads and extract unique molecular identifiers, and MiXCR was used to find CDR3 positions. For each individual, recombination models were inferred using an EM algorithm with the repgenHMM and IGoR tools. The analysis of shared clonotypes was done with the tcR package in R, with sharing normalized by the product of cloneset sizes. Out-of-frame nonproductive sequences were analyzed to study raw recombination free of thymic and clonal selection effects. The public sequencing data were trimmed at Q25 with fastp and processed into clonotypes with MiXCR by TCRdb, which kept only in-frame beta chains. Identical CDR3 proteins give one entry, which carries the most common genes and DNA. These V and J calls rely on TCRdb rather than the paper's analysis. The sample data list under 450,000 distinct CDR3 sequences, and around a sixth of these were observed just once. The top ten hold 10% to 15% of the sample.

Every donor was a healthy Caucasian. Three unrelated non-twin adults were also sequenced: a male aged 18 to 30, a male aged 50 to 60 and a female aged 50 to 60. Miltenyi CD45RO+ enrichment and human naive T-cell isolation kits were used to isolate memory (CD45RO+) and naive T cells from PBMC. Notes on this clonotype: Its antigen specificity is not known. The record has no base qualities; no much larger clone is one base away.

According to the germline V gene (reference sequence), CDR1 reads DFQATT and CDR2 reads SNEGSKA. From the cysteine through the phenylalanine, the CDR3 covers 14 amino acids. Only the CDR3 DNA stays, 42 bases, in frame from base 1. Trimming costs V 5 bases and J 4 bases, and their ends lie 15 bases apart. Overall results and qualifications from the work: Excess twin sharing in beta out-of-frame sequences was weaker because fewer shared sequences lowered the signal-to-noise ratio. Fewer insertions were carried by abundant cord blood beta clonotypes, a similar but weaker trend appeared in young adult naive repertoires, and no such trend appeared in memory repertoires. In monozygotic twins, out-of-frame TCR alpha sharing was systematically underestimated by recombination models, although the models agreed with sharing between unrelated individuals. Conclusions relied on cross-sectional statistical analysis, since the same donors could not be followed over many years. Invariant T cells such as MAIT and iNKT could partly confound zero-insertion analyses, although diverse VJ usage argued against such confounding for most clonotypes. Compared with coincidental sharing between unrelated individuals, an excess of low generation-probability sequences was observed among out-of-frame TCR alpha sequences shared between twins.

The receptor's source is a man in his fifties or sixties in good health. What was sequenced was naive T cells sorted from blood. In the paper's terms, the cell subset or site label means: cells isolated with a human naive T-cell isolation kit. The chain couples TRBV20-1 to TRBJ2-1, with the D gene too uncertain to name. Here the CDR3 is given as CSAGRVGGYNEQFF. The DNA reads TGCAGTGCTGGTCGGGTGGGCGGTTACAATGAGCAGTTCTTC.